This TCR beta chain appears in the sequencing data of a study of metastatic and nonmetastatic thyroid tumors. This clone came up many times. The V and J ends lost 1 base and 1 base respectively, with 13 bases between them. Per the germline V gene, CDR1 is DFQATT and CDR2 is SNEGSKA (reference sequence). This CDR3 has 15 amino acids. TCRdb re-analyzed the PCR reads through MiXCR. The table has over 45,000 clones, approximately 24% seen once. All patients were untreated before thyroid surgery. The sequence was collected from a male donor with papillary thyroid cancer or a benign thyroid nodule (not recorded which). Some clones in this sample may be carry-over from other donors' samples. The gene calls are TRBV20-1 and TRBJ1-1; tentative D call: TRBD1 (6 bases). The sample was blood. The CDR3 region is CSARAWGTSNTEAFF. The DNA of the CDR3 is TGCAGTGCTAGAGCTTGGGGGACATCGAACACTGAAGCTTTCTTT.